The source of this TCR beta chain is a study of blood T cell repertoires in COVID-19. In the study overall: COVID-19 samples collected from the United States, Italy and Spain covered acute and convalescent phases. The cDNA or gDNA used as material had been derived from T cells, B-cell-depleted T cells, or PBMCs.

As originally analysed: Cell counts per sample came from amplifying reference gene primers. Assay used: immunoSEQ multiplex PCR; TCRdb lists only in-frame clones, some missing. The V and J calls and clone size are taken from that table; D and trimming were inferred from the DNA. The sample has some 87,000 clones, roughly four fifths seen once. Germline CDR1 LGHNA, CDR2 YSLEER. V shed 7 bases, J shed 4 bases, and the junction held 11 bases outside the gene matches. The CDR3 contains 18 residues. This receptor was obtained from an elderly woman with active or convalescent COVID-19. The V call is TRBV4-3, the J call TRBJ2-6; 12 bases align to TRBD2. The sample comprised peripheral blood. The CDR3 DNA is TGCGCCAGCACGCCTAGCGGGGGGGCCATGATAGGGGCCAACGTCCTGACTTTC. Protein product: CASTPSGGAMIGANVLTF.